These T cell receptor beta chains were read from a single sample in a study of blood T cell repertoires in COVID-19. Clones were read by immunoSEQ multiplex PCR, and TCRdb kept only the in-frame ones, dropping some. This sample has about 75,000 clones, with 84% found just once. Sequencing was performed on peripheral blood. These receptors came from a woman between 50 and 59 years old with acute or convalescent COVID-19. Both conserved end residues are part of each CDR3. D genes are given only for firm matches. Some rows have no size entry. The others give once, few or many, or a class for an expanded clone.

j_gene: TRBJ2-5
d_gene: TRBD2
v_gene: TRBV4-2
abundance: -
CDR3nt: TGTGCCAGCAGCCGGAGGATCCTAGCGGGGGACCAAGAGACCCAGTACTTC
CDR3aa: CASSRRILAGDQETQYF

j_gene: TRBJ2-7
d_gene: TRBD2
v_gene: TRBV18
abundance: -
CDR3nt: TGTGCCAGCTCGGAGGGTATAACTAGCGTCTACGAGCAGTACTTC
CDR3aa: CASSEGITSVYEQYF

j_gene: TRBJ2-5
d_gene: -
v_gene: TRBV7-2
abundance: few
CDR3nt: TGTGCCAGCAGCTTGGGCGGGGCCCAGGAGACCCAGTACTTC
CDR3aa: CASSLGGAQETQYF

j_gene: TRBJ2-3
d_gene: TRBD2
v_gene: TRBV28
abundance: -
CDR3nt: TGTGCCAGCAGTTTAGCGAGCGGGAGAGCTACGCAGTATTTT
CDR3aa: CASSLASGRATQYF

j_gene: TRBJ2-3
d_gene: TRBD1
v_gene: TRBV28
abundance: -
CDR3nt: TGTGCCAGCAGCTCGCTAGCCTCCGCCGGGACAGGGGGCGGGGATACGCAGTATTTT
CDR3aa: CASSSLASAGTGGGDTQYF

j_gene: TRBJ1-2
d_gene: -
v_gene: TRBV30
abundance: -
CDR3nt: TGTGCCTGGAGTGTACATCAGGGGCCCTATGGCTACACCTTC
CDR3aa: CAWSVHQGPYGYTF

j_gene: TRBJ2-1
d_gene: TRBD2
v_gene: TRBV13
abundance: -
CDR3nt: TGTGCCAGCAGCCCCAAGGTTCTCGGGGGGGCCGTGAATGAGCAGTTCTTC
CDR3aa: CASSPKVLGGAVNEQFF

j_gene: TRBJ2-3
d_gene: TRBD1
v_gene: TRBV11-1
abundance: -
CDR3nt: TGTGCCAGCAGCTTAGCGTTTCAGGGGGCATCAGATACGCAGTATTTT
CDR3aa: CASSLAFQGASDTQYF

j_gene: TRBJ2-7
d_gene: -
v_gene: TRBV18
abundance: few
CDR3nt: TGTGCCAGCTCACCAGGTCGCGGGGACTACGAGCAGTACTTC
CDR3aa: CASSPGRGDYEQYF

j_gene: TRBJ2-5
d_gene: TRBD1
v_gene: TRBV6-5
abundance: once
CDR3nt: TGTGCCAGCAGGGCCGGGACAGGGTTGGAGACCCAGTACTTC
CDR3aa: CASRAGTGLETQYF

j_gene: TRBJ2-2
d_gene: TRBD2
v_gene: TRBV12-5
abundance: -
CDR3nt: TGTGCTAGTGGTTTTCGGGGGGGACCGGACACCGGGGAGCTGTTTTTT
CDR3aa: CASGFRGGPDTGELFF

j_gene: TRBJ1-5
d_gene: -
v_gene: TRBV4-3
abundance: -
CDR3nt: TGCGCCAGCAGCCACCTTCTCCAGCAGCCCCAGCATTTT
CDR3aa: CASSHLLQQPQHF

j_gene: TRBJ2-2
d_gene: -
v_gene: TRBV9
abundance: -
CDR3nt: TGTGCCAGCAGCCCTAGCGTCTCGAACACCGGGGAGCTGTTTTTT
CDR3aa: CASSPSVSNTGELFF

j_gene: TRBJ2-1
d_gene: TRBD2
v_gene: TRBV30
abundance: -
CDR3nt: TGTGCCTGGAGGAAGGGACTAGATTCTTACAATGAGCAGTTCTTC
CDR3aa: CAWRKGLDSYNEQFF

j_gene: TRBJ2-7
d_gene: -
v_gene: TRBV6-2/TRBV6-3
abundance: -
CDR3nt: TGTGCCAGCAGTTACGCAGGAATACCCTACGAGCAGTACTTC
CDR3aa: CASSYAGIPYEQYF

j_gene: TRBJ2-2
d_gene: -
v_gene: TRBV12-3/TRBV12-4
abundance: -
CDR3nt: TGTGCCAGCAGGAACAGGGAATCCGGGGAGCTGTTTTTT
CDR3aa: CASRNRESGELFF

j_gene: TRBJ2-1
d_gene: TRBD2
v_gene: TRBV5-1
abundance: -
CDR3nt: TGCGCCAGCAGTGGAGCGGGAGGCTACAATGAGCAGTTCTTC
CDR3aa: CASSGAGGYNEQFF

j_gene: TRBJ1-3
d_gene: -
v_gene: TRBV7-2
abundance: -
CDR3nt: TGTGCCAGCAGCTTAGCGGACATCTCTGGAAACACCATATATTTT
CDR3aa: CASSLADISGNTIYF

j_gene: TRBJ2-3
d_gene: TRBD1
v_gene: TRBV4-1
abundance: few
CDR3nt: TGCGCCAGCAGCCAGCCGGGACAGAGCCCAGATACGCAGTATTTT
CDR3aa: CASSQPGQSPDTQYF

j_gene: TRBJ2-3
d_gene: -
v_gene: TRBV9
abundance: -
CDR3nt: TGTGCCAGCAGCGTCCGACAGGCCTCCGGTACAGATACGCAGTATTTT
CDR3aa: CASSVRQASGTDTQYF